This record covers a single T cell receptor beta chain. Input per replicate PCR of unsorted PBMC was roughly 300 ng DNA, corresponding to 25,000 to 30,000 T cell genomes. This table comes from immunoSEQ multiplex PCR, and its TCRdb copy is limited to in-frame clones, with some not included. The sample holds 400,000 to 550,000 clones, 79% seen once. This record comes from a study of shared clonotypes between healthy human individuals. Study donors comprised healthy, HIV-negative adults devoid of recent acute infection or vaccination. Only Caucasian adults living in Nashville, Tennessee served as donors. The CDR3 consists of 12 residues. V was cut by 3 bases and J by 7 bases, with 7 bases left in between. Germline V gene sequence: CDR1 MDHEN, CDR2 SYDVKM.

The TCR was taken from a woman in her thirties or forties in good health. Some clones in this sample may be carry-over from other donors' samples. The sequenced material came from PBMCs. The chain carries TRBV28 and TRBJ1-5; D ambiguous. The CDR3 nucleotides are TGTGCCAGCAGTTTGGCGAGACAGCCCCAGCATTTT. Protein sequence: CASSLARQPQHF. The variable domain in full, completed from reference TRBV28 and TRBJ1-5, reads DVKVTQSSRYLVKRTGEKVFLECVQDMDHENMFWYRQDPGLGLRLIYFSYDVKMKEKGDIPEGYSVSREKKERFSLILESASTNQTSMYLCASSLARQPQHFGDGTRLSIL.